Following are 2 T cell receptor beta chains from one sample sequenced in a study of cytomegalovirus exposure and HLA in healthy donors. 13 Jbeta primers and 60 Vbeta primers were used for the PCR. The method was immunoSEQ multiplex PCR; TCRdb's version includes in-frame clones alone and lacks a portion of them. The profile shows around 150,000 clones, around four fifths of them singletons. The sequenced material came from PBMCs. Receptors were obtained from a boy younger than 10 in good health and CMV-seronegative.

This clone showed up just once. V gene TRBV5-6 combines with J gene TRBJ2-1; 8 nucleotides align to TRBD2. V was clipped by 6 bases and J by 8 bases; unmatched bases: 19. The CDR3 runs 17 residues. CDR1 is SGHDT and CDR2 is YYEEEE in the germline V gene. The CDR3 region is CASTLLLVTGGPYEQFF. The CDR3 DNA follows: TGTGCCAGCACTCTGCTTCTGGTAACGGGGGGGCCTTATGAGCAGTTCTTC. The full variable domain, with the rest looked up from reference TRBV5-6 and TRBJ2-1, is DAGVTQSPTHLIKTRGQQVTLRCSPKSGHDTVSWYQQALGQGPQFIFQYYEEEERQRGNFPDRFSGHQFPNYSSELNVNALLLGDSALYLCASTLLLVTGGPYEQFFGPGTRLTVL.

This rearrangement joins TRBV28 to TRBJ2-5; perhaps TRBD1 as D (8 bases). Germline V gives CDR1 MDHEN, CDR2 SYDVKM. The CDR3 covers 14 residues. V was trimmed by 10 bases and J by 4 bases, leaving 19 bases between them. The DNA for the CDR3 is TGTGCCACACAGGGGGGGGAAGGCATAGAGACCCAGTACTTC. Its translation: CATQGGEGIETQYF.